The clone carrying this TCR beta chain has just a few counts. Its antigen is undetermined. The CDR3 loop spans 15 amino acids. V was cut by 4 bases and J by 2 bases, with 15 bases left in between. From germline, CDR1 is MGHRA and CDR2 YSYEKL. This sample was taken from a study of response to subunit inactivated influenza vaccine. Using its own MiXCR run on the RT-PCR reads, TCRdb lists one record per CDR3 protein. The table shows fewer than 550,000 distinct CDR3 sequences, with around 25% occurring only once. Study-level results: It was suggested by the authors that few new T cells are recruited by each seasonal influenza vaccination.

The rearrangement links TRBV4-1 to TRBJ2-7; possibly TRBD1 for D (5 bases). The specimen was CD4+ T cells sorted from PBMCs, collected around 5 days after vaccination. The sequence derives from a man aged 50 to 59 who received an inactivated influenza vaccine. CDR3 sequence (DNA): TGCGCCAGCAGCCTGGGGCACGCTGGCACCTACGAGCAGTACTTC. Protein product: CASSLGHAGTYEQYF.